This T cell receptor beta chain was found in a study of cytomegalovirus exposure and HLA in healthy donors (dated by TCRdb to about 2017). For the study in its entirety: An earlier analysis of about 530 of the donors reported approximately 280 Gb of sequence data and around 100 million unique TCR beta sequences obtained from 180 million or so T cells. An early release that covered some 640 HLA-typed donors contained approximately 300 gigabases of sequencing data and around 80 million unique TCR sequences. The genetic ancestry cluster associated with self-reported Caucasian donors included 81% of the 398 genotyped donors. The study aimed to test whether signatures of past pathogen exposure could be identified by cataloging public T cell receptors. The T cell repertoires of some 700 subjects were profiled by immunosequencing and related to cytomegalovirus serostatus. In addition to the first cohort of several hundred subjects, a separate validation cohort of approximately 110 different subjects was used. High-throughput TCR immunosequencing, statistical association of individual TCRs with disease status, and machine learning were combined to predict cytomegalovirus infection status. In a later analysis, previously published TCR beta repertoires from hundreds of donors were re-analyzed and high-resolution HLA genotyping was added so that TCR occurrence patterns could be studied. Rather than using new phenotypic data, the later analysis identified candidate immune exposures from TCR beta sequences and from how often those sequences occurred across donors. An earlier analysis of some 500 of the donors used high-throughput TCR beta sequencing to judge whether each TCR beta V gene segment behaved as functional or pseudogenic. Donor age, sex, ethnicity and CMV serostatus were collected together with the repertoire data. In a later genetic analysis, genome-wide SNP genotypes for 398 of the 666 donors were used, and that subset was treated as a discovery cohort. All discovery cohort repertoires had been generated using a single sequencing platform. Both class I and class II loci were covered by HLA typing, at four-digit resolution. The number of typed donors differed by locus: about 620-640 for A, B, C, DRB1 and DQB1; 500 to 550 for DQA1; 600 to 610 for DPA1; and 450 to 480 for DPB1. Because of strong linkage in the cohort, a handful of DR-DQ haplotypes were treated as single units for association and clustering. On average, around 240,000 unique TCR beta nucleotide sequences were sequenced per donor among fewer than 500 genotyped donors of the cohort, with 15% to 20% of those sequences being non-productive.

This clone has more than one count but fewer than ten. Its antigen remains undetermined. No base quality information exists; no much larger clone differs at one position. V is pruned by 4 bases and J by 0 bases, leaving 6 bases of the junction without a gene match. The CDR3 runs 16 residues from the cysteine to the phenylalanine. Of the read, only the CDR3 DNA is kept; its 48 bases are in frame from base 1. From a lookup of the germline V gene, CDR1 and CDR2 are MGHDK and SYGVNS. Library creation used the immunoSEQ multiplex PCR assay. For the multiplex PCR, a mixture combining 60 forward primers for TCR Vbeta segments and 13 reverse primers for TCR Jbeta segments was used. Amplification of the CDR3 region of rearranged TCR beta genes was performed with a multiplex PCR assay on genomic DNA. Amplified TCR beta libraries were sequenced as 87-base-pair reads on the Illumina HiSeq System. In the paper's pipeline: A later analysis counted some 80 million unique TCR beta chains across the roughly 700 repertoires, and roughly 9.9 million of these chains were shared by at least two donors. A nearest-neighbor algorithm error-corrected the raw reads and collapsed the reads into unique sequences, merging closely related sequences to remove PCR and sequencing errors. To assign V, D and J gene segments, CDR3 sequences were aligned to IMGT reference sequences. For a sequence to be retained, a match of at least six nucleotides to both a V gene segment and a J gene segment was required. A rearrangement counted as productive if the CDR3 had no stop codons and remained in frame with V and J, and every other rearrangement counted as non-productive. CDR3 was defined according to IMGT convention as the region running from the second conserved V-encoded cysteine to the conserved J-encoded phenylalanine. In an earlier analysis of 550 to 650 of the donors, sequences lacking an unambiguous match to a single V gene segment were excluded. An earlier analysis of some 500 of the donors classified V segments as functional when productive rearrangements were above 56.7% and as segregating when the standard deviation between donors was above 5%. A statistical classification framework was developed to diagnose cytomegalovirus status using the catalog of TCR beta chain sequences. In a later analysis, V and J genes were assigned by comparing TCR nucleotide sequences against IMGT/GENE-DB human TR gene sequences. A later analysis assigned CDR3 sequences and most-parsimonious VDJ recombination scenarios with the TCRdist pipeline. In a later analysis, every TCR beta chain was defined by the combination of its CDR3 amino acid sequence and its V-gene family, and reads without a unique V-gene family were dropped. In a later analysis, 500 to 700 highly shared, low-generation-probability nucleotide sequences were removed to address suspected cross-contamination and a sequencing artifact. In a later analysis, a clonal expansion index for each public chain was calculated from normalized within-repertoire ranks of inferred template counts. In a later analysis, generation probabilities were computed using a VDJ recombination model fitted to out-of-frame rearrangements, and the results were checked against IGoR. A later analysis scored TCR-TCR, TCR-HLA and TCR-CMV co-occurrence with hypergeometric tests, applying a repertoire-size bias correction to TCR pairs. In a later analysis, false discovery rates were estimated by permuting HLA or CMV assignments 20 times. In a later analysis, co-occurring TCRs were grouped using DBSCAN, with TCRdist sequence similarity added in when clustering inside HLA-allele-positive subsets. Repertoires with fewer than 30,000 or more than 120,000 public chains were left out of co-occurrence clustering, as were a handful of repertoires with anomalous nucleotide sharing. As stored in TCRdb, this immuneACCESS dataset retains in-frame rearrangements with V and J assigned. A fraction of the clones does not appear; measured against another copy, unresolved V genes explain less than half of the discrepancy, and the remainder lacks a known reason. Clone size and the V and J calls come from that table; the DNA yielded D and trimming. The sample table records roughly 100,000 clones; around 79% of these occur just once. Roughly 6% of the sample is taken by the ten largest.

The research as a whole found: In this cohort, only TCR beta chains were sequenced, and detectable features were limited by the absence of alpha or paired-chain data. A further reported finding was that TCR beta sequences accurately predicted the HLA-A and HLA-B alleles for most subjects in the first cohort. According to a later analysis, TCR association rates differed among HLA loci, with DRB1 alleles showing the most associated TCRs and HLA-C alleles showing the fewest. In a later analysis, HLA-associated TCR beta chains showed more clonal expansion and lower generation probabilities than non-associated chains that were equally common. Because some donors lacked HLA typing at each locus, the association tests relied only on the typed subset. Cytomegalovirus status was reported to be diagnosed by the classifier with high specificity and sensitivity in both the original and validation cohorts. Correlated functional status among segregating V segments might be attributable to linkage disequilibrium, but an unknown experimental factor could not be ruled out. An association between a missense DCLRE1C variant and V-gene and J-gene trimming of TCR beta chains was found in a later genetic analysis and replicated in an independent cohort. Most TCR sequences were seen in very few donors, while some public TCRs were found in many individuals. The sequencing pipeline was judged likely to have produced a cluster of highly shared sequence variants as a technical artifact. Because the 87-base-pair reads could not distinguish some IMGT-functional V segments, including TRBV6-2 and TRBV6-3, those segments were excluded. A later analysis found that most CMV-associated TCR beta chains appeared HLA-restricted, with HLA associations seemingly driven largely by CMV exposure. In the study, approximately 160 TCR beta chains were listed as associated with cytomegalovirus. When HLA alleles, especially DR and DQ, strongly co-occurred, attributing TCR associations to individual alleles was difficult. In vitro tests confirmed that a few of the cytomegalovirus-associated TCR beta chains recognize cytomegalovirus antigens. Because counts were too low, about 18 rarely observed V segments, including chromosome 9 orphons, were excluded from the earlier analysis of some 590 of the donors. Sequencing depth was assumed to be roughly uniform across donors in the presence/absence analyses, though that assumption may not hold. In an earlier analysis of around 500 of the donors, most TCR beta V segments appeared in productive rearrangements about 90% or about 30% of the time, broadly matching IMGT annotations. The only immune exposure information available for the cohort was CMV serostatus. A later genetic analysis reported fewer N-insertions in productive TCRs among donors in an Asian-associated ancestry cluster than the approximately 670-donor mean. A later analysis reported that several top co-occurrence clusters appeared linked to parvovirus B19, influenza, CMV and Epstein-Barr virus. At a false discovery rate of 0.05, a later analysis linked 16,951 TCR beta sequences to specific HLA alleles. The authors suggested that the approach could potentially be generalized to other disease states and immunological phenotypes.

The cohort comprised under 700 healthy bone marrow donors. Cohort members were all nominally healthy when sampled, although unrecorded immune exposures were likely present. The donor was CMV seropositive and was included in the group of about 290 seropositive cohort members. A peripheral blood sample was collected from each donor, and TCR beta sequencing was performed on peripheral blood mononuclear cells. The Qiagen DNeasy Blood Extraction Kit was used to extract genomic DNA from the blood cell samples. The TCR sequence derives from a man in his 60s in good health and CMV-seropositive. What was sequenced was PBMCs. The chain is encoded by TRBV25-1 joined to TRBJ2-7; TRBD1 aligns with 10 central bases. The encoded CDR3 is CASSGSDRGHSYEQYF. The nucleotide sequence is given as TGTGCCAGCAGTGGTTCAGACAGGGGGCACTCCTACGAGCAGTACTTC.